The present entry profiles one T cell receptor (beta chain) with its context. The sample originates from a study of blood T cell repertoires in COVID-19. Study summary: Acute-phase and convalescent COVID-19 samples originated in the United States, Italy and Spain. The cDNA or gDNA used as material had been derived from T cells, B-cell-depleted T cells, or PBMCs.

Trimming removed 1 base at V and 3 bases at J, with 4 bases between. This CDR3 region has 12 residues. CDR1 SGHTS and CDR2 YDEGEE come from the germline V gene. Authors' methods: Reference gene primer amplification gave nucleated cell count estimates. The method was immunoSEQ multiplex PCR; TCRdb's version includes in-frame clones alone and lacks a portion of them. The V and J calls and clone size were taken over from that table, and D and trimming were inferred from the DNA. This table holds about 130,000 clones, 88% found once. J is TRBJ1-2 and V is TRBV5-8; D is unresolved. The sequence derives from a man in his fifties or sixties with acute or convalescent COVID-19. The sample comprised peripheral blood. The DNA for the CDR3 is TGTGCCAGCAGCTTGACAGACTATGGCTACACCTTC. Protein: CASSLTDYGYTF.